This TCR beta chain is drawn from a study of shared clonotypes between healthy human individuals. TCRdb keeps only in-frame clones here, not all; method: immunoSEQ multiplex PCR. The sample has under 750,000 clones; roughly two thirds are singletons. The TCR comes from a young woman in good health. Sequenced material: memory CD4+ T cells sorted from blood. Subset noted: CD45RA-negative fraction.

CDR3 nucleotide sequence: TGTGCCAGCAGCAGACAGGGAAACTATGGCTACACCTTC. Translated: CASSRQGNYGYTF. The rearrangement links TRBV11-2 to TRBJ1-2, with 7 bases aligning to TRBD1. The CDR3 covers 13 residues. The J segment lost 2 bases and the V segment lost 5 bases, leaving 2 bases of the junction unmatched. Germline loops: CDR1 SGHAT, CDR2 FQNNGV.